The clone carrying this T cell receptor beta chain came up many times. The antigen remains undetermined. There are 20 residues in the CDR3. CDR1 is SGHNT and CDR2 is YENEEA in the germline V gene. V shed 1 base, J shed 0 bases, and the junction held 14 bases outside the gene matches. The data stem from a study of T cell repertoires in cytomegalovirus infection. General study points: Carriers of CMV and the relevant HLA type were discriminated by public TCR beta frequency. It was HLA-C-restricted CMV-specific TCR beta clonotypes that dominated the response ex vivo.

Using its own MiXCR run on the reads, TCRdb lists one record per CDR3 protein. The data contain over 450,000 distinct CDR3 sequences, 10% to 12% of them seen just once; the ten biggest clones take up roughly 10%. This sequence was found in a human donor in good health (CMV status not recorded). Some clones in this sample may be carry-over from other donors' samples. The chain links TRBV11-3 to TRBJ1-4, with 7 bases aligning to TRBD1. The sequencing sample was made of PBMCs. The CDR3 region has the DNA TGTGCCAGCAGCTTAGGGCGACAGGGAGGGTTGCCCGCAACTAATGAAAAACTGTTTTTT. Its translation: CASSLGRQGGLPATNEKLFF.